The entry that follows covers one T cell receptor (beta chain) sequence. The data derive from a study of control samples from healthy donors and cancer patients. Clones were sequenced by immunoSEQ multiplex PCR, and TCRdb holds only the in-frame ones, with some missing. The sample includes over 150,000 clones, about 94% of them seen just once. The material sequenced was PBMCs. This clonotype originated in a man in his 60s with colorectal cancer.

The CDR3 is CASSLDYEQYF. The CDR3 nucleotides are TGTGCCAGCAGCTTAGATTACGAGCAGTACTTC. This rearrangement joins TRBV11-2 to TRBJ2-7; D call uncertain. CDR1 SGHAT and CDR2 FQNNGV come from the germline V gene. V was trimmed by 0 bases and J by 4 bases, leaving 1 base between them. The length of the CDR3 is 11 residues.